This TCR beta chain was identified during a study of cytotoxic CD8 clonotypes in ibrutinib-treated CLL. Across the study: Patients attained approximately 24 partial and 2 complete responses; at median approximately 64 months, roughly 15 remained remitted while around 12 progressed.

CDR3 length: 14 amino acids. V gave up 6 bases and J gave up 4 bases, with 13 bases separating them. Germline CDR1 MRHNA, CDR2 SNTAGT. Only in-frame clones appear in the TCRdb table, and some are missing; sequencing was by immunoSEQ multiplex PCR. Of 200,000 to 250,000 clones in the sample, over 65% were seen once. By share, this clone ranks as medium-sized (0.01 to 0.1%). The chain carries TRBV6-4 and TRBJ1-3; D remains unclear. The sequence was collected from a human donor with chronic lymphocytic leukemia. The specimen comprised PBMCs, sampled after 12 months of ibrutinib treatment. CDR3 DNA sequence: TGTGCCAGCAGCCGAACCGGTATCGGAAACACCATATATTTT. This codes for CASSRTGIGNTIYF.